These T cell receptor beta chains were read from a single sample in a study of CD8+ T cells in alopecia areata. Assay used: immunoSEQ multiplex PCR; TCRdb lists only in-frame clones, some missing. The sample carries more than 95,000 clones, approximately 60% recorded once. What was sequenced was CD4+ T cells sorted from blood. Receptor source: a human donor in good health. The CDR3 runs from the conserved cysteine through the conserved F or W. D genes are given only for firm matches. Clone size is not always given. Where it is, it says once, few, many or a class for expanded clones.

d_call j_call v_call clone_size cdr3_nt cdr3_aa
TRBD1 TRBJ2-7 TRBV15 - TGTGCCACCAGCTCGTCAACCGGGACAGGGCAGTACTTC CATSSSTGTGQYF
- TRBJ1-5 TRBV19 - TGTGCCAGCACAGGGTCTAGCAATCAGCCCCAGCATTTT CASTGSSNQPQHF
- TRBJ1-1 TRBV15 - TGTGCCACCAGCAGAGAGCAGGGGTTCACTGAAGCTTTCTTT CATSREQGFTEAFF
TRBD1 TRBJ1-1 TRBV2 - TGTGCCAGCAGCGGAACAGGACAGGGGAACACTGAAGCTTTCTTT CASSGTGQGNTEAFF
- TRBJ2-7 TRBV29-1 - TGCAGCGTTGGAGTCAAGGAGGGGGGCTACGAGCAGTACTTC CSVGVKEGGYEQYF
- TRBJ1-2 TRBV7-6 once TGTGCCAGCAGCTTAGGGGGGGCGGCTAACTATGGCTACACCTTC CASSLGGAANYGYTF
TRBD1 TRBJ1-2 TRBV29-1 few TGCAGCGCGGACAGGGGTGGCTACACCTTC CSADRGGYTF
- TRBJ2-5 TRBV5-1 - TGCGCCAGCAGCCCCCTGACAGGCCAAGAGACCCAGTACTTC CASSPLTGQETQYF
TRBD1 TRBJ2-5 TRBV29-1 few TGCAGCGCCGGACAGGGCCAAGAGACCCAGTACTTC CSAGQGQETQYF
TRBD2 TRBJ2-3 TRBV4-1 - TGCGCCAGCAGCCCCGGGACTAGCGATGGGCCGTGGGATACGCAGTATTTT CASSPGTSDGPWDTQYF
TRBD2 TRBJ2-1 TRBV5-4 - TGTGCCAGCAGCGCGAAGACTAGCGGGGTAAATGAGCAGTTCTTC CASSAKTSGVNEQFF
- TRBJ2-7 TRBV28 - TGTGCCAGCAGACATCCAGGATCCCCCACCTACGAGCAGTACTTC CASRHPGSPTYEQYF
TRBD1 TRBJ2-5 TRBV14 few TGTGCCAGCAGCCAAGGGACAGGGATTTTCGGAGAGACCCAGTACTTC CASSQGTGIFGETQYF
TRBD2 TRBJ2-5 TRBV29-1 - TGCAGCGTTCCCCGTCCCGAACTAGCGGGGGCTGGAGAGACCCAGTACTTC CSVPRPELAGAGETQYF
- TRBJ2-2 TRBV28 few TGTGCCAGCAGTTCCCCCGGGGCAAAGAGGGCCGGGGAGCTGTTTTTT CASSSPGAKRAGELFF
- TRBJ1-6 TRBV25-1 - TGTGCCAGCAGTAGGAACTTTGAGGGTTCACCCCTCCACTTT CASSRNFEGSPLHF
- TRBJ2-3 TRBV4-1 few TGCGCCAGCAGCCAACCTGGACGGACCACAGATACGCAGTATTTT CASSQPGRTTDTQYF
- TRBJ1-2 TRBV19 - TGTGCCAGTAGGAGCTACGGGAGGGGCTACACCTTC CASRSYGRGYTF
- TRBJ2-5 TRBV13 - TGTGCCAGCAGCTTAGGGGGCGGCTTAGAGACCCAGTACTTC CASSLGGGLETQYF
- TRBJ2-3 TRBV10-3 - TGTGCCATCAGCGGACTAAGAGCAGATACGCAGTATTTT CAISGLRADTQYF
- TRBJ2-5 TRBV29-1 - TGCAGCGTGGGTGAGGGGGTCGCCGGGGAGACCCAGTACTTC CSVGEGVAGETQYF
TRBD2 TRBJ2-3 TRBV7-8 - TGTGCCAGCAGCTTAGTTCCTAGCGGGGGCACAGATACGCAGTATTTT CASSLVPSGGTDTQYF
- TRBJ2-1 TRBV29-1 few TGCAGCGTCCTATCACAGGGCAATGAGCAGTTCTTC CSVLSQGNEQFF
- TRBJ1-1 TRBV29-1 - TGCAGCGTTGTGGGGAATATGAACACTGAAGCTTTCTTT CSVVGNMNTEAFF
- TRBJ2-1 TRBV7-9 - TGTGCCAGCAGCCAAGGGAATGAGCAGTTCTTC CASSQGNEQFF
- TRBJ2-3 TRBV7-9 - TGTGCCAGCAGCTTAACCGGGGTGGATACGCAGTATTTT CASSLTGVDTQYF
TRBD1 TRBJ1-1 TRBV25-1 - TGTGCCAGCAGTGCAGGACAGGGGGCGAGTAATACTGAAGCTTTCTTT CASSAGQGASNTEAFF
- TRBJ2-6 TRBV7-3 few TGTGCCAGCAGCTTGGGCAGCTACTCTGGGGCCAACGTCCTGACTTTC CASSLGSYSGANVLTF
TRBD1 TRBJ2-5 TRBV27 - TGTGCCAGCAGTTACTCGACAGGGGAAGAGACCCAGTACTTC CASSYSTGEETQYF
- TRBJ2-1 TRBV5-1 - TGCGCCAGCAGCTCTGGGGGGCAATACAATGAGCAGTTCTTC CASSSGGQYNEQFF
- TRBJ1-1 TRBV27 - TGTGCCAGCAGTCCCTATAACGGAGTGAACACTGAAGCTTTCTTT CASSPYNGVNTEAFF
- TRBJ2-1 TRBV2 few TGTGCCAGTCACAGGAGCTCCTACAATGAGCAGTTCTTC CASHRSSYNEQFF
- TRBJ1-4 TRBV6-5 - TGTGCCAGCAGTTACCAGGGCACTAATGAAAAACTGTTTTTT CASSYQGTNEKLFF
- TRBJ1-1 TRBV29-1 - TGCAGCGTTCCAAGCGGCGGGCGGGCTGAAGCTTTCTTT CSVPSGGRAEAFF
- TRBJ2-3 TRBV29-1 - TGCAGCGTTGATCAATTCTCAGATACGCAGTATTTT CSVDQFSDTQYF
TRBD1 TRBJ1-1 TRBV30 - TGTGCCTGGAGTGTTTCCCGGACAGGCAACACTGAAGCTTTCTTT CAWSVSRTGNTEAFF
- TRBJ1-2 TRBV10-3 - TGTGCCATCAGTGAGAGGGAGAGGAATGGCTACACCTTC CAISERERNGYTF
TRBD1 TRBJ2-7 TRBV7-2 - TGTGCCAGCAGCTCATGGGACAGGGGGCCCTACGAGCAGTACTTC CASSSWDRGPYEQYF
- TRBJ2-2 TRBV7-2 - TGTGCCAGCAGCCTCCGGGTGTCCCAGAGAGAGCTGTTTTTT CASSLRVSQRELFF
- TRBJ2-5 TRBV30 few TGTGCCTGGAGTGTACTGACAGGCCAAGAGACCCAGTACTTC CAWSVLTGQETQYF
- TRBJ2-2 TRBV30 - TGTGCCTGGAGTGACGGCCGCCGTAGGGGGGAGCTGTTTTTT CAWSDGRRRGELFF
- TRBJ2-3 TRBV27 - TGTGCCAGCAGTCGTAGTCGGTTAAGGGCAGATACGCAGTATTTT CASSRSRLRADTQYF
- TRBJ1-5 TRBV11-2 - TGTGCCAGCAGCTTAACCCAGGACGGCAATCAGCCCCAGCATTTT CASSLTQDGNQPQHF